This TCR beta chain was recorded in a study of blood T cell repertoires in COVID-19. Study-level background: Material from acute and convalescent COVID-19 was sourced from the United States, Italy and Spain.

Germline assignment: CDR1 MGHRA and CDR2 YSYEKL. Trimming cost V 6 bases and J 6 bases, with 12 bases left between them. There are 13 residues in the CDR3. As processed by the authors: Estimates of nucleated cell counts were drawn from the amplification of reference gene primers. Data came from immunoSEQ multiplex PCR; TCRdb stores just in-frame clones and leaves some out. V, J and clone size derive from that table, while D and trimming were established from the DNA sequence. Of 140,000 to 150,000 clones listed, approximately 88% were seen once; the top ten hold about 10%. The V gene is TRBV4-1, the J gene TRBJ2-1; D gene uncertain. The sequence was collected from a man between 60 and 75 years old with active or convalescent COVID-19. Sequenced material: peripheral blood. CDR3 region: CASREKASNEQFF. Here the CDR3 DNA reads TGCGCCAGCAGGGAGAAGGCCTCCAATGAGCAGTTCTTC.